This TCR beta chain is from a study of OX40 agonist ivuxolimab in advanced cancers. Study background: Patients with hepatocellular carcinoma, melanoma, renal cell or head and neck cancer made up the dose-escalation patients.

Samples were taken at baseline and on day 1 of cycles 4 and 7. Sequencing used immunoSEQ multiplex PCR; TCRdb keeps in-frame clones, though not all of them. The sample holds almost 35,000 clones, 70% to 80% seen once. The V and J ends lost 2 bases and 0 bases respectively, with 10 bases between them. This CDR3 spans 15 amino acids. Germline CDR1 reads KGHSH; CDR2 reads LQKENI. The rearrangement joins TRBV18 to TRBJ1-1; D not certain. This clonotype was obtained from an adult with an advanced solid tumor such as melanoma, head and neck, liver or kidney cancer. Material: CD4+ or CD8+ T cells sorted from blood, obtained in a trial of the OX40 agonist ivuxolimab. The CDR3 coding sequence is TGTGCCAGCTCACCAGCCTCCCGGTTGAACACTGAAGCTTTCTTT. It codes for CASSPASRLNTEAFF.